This TCR beta chain was found in a study of T cells in Graves' hyperthyroidism and ophthalmopathy. From RNA transcripts, TCR beta CDR3 regions were amplified. HTBI primers were the set used in a first-round RT-PCR of the TCR CDR3. TCRdb fed the multiplex PCR reads into MiXCR, producing one record per CDR3 protein. This table holds over 250,000 distinct CDR3 sequences, around a quarter found once. Study-wide points: Most thyroid clonotypes expanded above 0.001 were also detected in blood. Ophthalmopathy prediction by the model preceded onset by a median roughly 6.3 months.

Those patients with uncontrolled infection, other autoimmune disease, pregnancy or lactation were excluded. Diagnosis rested on symptoms, serum thyroxine and TRAb, thyroid ultrasound, and orbital computed tomography. V gave up 3 bases and J gave up 6 bases, with 9 bases separating them. Germline CDR1 is SGHDT and CDR2 is YYEEEE. The CDR3 runs 13 residues. This clonotype came up many times. Its specificity is unknown. The rearrangement uses TRBV5-6 and TRBJ2-2, with D perhaps matching TRBD1 (5 bases). The sequenced material came from blood. This TCR was sampled from a man in his forties with Graves' hyperthyroidism that later progressed to Graves' ophthalmopathy. The CDR3 DNA reads TGTGCCAGCAGCTACACCAGGGCCGGGGAGCTGTTTTTT. This sequence encodes CASSYTRAGELFF.